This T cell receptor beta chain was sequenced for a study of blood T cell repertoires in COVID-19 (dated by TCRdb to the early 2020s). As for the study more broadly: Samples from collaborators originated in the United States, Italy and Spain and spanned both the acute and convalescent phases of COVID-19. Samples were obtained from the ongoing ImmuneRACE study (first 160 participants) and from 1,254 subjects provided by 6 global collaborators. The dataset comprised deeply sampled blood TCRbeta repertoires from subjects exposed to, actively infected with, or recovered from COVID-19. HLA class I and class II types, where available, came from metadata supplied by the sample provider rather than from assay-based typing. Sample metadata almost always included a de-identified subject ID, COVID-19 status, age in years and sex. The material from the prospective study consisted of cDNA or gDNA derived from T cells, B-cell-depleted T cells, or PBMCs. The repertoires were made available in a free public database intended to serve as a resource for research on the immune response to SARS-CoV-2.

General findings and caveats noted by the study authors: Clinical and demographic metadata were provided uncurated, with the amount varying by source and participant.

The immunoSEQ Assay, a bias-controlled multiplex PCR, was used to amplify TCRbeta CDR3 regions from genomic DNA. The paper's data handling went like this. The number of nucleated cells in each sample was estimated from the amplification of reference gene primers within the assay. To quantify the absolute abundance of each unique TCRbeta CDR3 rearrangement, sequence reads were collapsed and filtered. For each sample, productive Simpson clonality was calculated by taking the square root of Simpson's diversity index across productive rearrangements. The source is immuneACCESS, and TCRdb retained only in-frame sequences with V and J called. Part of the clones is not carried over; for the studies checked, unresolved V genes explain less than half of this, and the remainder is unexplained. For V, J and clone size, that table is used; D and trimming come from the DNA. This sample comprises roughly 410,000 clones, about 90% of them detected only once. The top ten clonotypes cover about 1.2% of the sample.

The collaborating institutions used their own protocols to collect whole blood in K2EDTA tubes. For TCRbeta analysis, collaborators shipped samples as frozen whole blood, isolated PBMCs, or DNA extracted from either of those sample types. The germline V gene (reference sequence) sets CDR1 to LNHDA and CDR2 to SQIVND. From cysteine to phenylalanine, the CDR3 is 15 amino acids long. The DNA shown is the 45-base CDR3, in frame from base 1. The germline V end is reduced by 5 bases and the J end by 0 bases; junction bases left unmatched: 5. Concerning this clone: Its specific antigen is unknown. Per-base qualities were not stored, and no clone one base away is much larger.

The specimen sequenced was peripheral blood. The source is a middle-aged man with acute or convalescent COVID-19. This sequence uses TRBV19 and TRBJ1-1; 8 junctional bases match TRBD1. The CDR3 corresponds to CASSVGQGLNTEAFF. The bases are TGTGCCAGTAGTGTTGGACAGGGCCTGAACACTGAAGCTTTCTTT.